The entry below describes one TCR beta chain. The antigen is unknown. The entry originates in a study of T cell responses to AZD1222 COVID-19 vaccine. The table came from immunoSEQ multiplex PCR; TCRdb's copy has only in-frame clones and leaves some out. Here the sample spans 90,000 to 120,000 clones, around nine tenths being singletons. Findings of the study overall: Reportedly, nearly half of unique spike TCRs recognized epitopes outside B.1.351/B.1.1.7 mutations. The span of vaccine-associated CD4 TCRs extended across spike, with dominance at 160-218 and 743-854.

The CDR3 is 14 residues long. CDR1 and CDR2 from the germline V gene are SGHTA and FQGNSA. Between the trimmed V and J ends, which lost 1 base and 4 bases, there was a span of 11 bases. The specimen comprised peripheral blood, sampled on day 0 of AZD1222 vaccination. The V call is TRBV7-2, the J call TRBJ2-7, with D perhaps matching TRBD1 (5 bases). This receptor was identified in an adult in good health. The CDR3 DNA is TGTGCCAGCAGCTTAGAGTCAGGGAAGTACGAGCAGTACTTC. Amino acid sequence: CASSLESGKYEQYF.